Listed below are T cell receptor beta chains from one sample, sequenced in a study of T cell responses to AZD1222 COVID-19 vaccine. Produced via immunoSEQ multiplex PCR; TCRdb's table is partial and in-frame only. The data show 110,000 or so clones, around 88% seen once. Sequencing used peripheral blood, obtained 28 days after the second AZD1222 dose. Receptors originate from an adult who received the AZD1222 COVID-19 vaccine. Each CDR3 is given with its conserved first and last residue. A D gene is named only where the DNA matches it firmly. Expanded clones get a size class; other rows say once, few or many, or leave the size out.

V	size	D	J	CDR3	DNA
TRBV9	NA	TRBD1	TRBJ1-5	CASSVGPWTGGADQPQHF	TGTGCCAGCAGCGTAGGCCCCTGGACAGGGGGCGCGGATCAGCCCCAGCATTTT
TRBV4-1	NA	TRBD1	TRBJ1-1	CASSRTTGETTEAFF	TGCGCCAGCAGCCGAACGACAGGGGAGACAACTGAAGCTTTCTTT
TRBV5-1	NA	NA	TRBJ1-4	CASSWGSTGPNEKLFF	TGCGCCAGCAGCTGGGGGAGCACAGGGCCCAATGAAAAACTGTTTTTT
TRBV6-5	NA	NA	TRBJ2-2	CASSYGGGNTGELFF	TGTGCCAGCAGCTACGGAGGGGGGAACACCGGGGAGCTGTTTTTT
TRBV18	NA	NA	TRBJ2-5	CASSPDAQETQYF	TGTGCCAGCTCACCGGACGCGCAAGAGACCCAGTACTTC
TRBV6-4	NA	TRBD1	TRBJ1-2	CASSDGGQGNYGYTF	TGTGCCAGCAGTGACGGTGGACAGGGCAACTATGGCTACACCTTC
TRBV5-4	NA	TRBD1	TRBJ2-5	CASSLRQGGETQYF	TGTGCCAGCAGCTTGCGACAGGGTGGAGAGACCCAGTACTTC
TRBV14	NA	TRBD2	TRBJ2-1	CASSPGTSGGVNEQFF	TGTGCCAGCAGCCCGGGGACTAGCGGGGGGGTAAATGAGCAGTTCTTC
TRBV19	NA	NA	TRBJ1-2	CASTPQPDNYGYTF	TGTGCCAGTACCCCTCAACCTGATAACTATGGCTACACCTTC
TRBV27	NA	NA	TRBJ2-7	CASSLSSPGAGGYEQYF	TGTGCCAGCAGTTTATCCTCCCCGGGGGCAGGGGGCTACGAGCAGTACTTC
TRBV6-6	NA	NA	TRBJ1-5	CASSPTPYRDINQPQHF	TGTGCCAGCAGTCCCACACCCTACCGGGACATTAATCAGCCCCAGCATTTT
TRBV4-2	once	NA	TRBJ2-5	CASSQTDSYQETQYF	TGTGCCAGCAGCCAGACTGACTCGTACCAAGAGACCCAGTACTTC
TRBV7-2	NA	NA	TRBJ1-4	CASSLDTEERKLFF	TGTGCCAGCAGCTTAGATACGGAAGAGAGAAAACTGTTTTTT
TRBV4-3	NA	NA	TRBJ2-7	CASSQDLVVGGTSYEQYF	TGCGCCAGCAGCCAAGATCTGGTGGTAGGGGGGACCTCCTACGAGCAGTACTTC
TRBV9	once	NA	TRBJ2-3	CASSVGRVTDTQYF	TGTGCCAGCAGCGTAGGGCGGGTCACAGATACGCAGTATTTT
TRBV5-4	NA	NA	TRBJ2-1	CASSLDGPSSYNEQFF	TGTGCCAGCAGCTTGGACGGGCCAAGCTCCTACAATGAGCAGTTCTTC
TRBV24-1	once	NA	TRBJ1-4	CATSGPGKGEKLFF	TGTGCCACCAGTGGGCCGGGGAAGGGAGAAAAACTGTTTTTT
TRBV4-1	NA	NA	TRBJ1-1	CASSQEPGSSTEAFF	TGCGCCAGCAGCCAAGAGCCAGGGAGTAGCACTGAAGCTTTCTTT
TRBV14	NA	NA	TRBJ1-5	CASSQDSKMDTSNQPQHF	TGTGCCAGCAGCCAAGACTCTAAGATGGACACGAGCAATCAGCCCCAGCATTTT
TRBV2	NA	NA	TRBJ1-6	CASSGEAGAGSPLHF	TGTGCCAGCAGTGGGGAGGCAGGGGCCGGGTCACCCCTCCACTTT
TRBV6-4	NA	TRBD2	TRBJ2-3	CASSELSGGLSTQYF	TGTGCCAGCAGTGAATTGAGCGGGGGGTTGAGTACGCAGTATTTT
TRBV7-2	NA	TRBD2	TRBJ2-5	CASSSRTSEAETQYF	TGTGCCAGCAGCAGCAGGACTAGCGAAGCCGAGACCCAGTACTTC
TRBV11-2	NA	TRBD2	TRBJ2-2	CASRYIAGSGELFF	TGTGCCAGCAGATATATAGCGGGGTCCGGGGAGCTGTTTTTT
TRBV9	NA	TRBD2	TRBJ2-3	CASSPSLRGGTDTQYF	TGTGCCAGCAGCCCTTCATTGCGGGGGGGCACAGATACGCAGTATTTT
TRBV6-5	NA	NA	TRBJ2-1	CASSYPGLINEQFF	TGTGCCAGCAGTTATCCGGGACTGATCAATGAGCAGTTCTTC
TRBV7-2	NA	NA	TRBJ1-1	CASRRSGNTEAFF	TGTGCCAGCAGACGGTCGGGGAACACTGAAGCTTTCTTT
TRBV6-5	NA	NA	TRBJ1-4	CASSQGPTGLFF	TGTGCCAGCAGTCAGGGACCAACGGGACTGTTTTTT
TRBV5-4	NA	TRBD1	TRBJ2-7	CASSFSDRGTYEQYF	TGTGCCAGCAGCTTCTCGGACAGGGGAACCTACGAGCAGTACTTC
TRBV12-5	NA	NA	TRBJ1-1	CASGFLGQGTEAFF	TGTGCTAGTGGTTTCCTGGGCCAAGGGACTGAAGCTTTCTTT
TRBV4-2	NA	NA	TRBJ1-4	CASSQDRQGFEKLFF	TGTGCCAGCAGCCAAGATCGCCAGGGCTTTGAAAAACTGTTTTTT
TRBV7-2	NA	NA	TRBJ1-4	CASSLGAGVRGEKLFF	TGTGCCAGCAGCTTAGGGGCCGGGGTACGGGGTGAAAAACTGTTTTTT
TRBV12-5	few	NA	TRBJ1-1	CASGGKGTEAFF	TGTGCTAGCGGGGGCAAGGGCACTGAAGCTTTCTTT
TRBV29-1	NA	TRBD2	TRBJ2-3	CSVAGTSGTDTQYF	TGCAGCGTCGCCGGGACTAGCGGCACAGATACGCAGTATTTT
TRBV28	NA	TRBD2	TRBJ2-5	CASSPHLGEGSGETQYF	TGTGCCAGCAGTCCCCATCTCGGGGAGGGATCAGGGGAGACCCAGTACTTC
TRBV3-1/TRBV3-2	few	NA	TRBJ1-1	CASSQRPGEGTEAFF	TGTGCCAGCAGCCAACGGCCGGGTGAGGGCACTGAAGCTTTCTTT
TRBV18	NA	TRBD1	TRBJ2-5	CASSPVTGAVEETQYF	TGTGCCAGCTCACCAGTAACAGGGGCTGTAGAAGAGACCCAGTACTTC
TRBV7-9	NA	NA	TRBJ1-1	CASSPATGPGSGAFF	TGTGCCAGCAGCCCTGCTACAGGGCCGGGCTCGGGGGCTTTCTTT
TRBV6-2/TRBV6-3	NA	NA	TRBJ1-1	CASSYRFGSEMNTEAFF	TGTGCCAGCAGTTACCGATTCGGGAGTGAGATGAACACTGAAGCTTTCTTT
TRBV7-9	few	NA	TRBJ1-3	CASSLESWFAGNTIYF	TGTGCCAGCAGCTTAGAGAGCTGGTTTGCTGGAAACACCATATATTTT
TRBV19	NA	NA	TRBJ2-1	CASSIGYNEQFF	TGTGCCAGTAGTATAGGGTACAATGAGCAGTTCTTC
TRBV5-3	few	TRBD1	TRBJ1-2	CARSPTGQAYGYTF	TGTGCCAGAAGCCCGACAGGGCAGGCCTATGGCTACACCTTC
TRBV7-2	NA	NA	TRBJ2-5	CASSFALPETQYF	TGTGCCAGCAGCTTCGCCTTACCCGAGACCCAGTACTTC
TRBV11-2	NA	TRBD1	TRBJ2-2	CASSSGQGAGELFF	TGTGCCAGCAGCTCGGGACAGGGGGCAGGGGAGCTGTTTTTT
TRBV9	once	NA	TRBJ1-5	CASSVDAGANQPQHF	TGTGCCAGCAGCGTAGACGCAGGGGCCAATCAGCCCCAGCATTTT
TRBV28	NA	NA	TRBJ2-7	CASSLMAGSYEQYF	TGTGCCAGCAGTTTGATGGCGGGCTCCTACGAGCAGTACTTC
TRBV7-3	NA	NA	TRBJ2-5	CASSNKPAETQYF	TGTGCCAGCAGCAACAAACCCGCGGAGACCCAGTACTTC
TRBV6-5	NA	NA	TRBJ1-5	CASKLGGLGNQPQHF	TGTGCCAGCAAATTGGGGGGGCTAGGCAATCAGCCCCAGCATTTT
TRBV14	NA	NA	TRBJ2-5	CASSPGGVTQYF	TGTGCCAGCAGCCCGGGCGGGGTGACCCAGTACTTC